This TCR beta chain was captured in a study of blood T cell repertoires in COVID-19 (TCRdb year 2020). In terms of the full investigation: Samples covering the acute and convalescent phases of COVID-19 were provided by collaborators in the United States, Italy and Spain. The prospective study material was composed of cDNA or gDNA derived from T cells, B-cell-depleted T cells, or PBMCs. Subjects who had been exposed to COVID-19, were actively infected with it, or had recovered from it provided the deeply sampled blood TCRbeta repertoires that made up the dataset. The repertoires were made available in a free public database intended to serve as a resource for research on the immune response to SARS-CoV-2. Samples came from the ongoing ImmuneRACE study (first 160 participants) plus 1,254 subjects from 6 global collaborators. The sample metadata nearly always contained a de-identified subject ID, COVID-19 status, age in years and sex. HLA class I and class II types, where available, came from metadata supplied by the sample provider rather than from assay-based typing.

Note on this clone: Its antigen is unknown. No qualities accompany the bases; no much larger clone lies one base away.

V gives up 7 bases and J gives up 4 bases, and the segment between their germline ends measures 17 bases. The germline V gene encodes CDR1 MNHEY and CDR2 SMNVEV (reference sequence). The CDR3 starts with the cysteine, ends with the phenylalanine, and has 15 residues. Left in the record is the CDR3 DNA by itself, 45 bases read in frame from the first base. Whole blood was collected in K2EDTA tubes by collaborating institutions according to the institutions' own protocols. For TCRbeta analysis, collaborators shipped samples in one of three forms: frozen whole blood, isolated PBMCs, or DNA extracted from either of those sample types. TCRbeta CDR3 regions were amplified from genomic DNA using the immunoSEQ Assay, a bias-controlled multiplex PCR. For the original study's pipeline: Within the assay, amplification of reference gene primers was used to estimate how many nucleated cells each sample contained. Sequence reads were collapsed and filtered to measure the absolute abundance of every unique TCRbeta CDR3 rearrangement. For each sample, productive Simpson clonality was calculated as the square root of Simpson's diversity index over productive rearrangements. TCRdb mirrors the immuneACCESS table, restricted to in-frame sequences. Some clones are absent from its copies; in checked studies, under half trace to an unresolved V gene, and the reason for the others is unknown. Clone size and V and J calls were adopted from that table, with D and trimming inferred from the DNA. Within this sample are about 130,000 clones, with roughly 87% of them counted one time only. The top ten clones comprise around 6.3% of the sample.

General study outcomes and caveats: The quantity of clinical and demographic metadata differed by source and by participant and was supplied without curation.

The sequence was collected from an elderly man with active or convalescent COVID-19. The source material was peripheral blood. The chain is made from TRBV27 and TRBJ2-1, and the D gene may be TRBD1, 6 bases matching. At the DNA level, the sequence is TGTGCCAGCAAGGGTGGCACAGGGCGATACAATGAGCAGTTCTTC. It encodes CASKGGTGRYNEQFF.